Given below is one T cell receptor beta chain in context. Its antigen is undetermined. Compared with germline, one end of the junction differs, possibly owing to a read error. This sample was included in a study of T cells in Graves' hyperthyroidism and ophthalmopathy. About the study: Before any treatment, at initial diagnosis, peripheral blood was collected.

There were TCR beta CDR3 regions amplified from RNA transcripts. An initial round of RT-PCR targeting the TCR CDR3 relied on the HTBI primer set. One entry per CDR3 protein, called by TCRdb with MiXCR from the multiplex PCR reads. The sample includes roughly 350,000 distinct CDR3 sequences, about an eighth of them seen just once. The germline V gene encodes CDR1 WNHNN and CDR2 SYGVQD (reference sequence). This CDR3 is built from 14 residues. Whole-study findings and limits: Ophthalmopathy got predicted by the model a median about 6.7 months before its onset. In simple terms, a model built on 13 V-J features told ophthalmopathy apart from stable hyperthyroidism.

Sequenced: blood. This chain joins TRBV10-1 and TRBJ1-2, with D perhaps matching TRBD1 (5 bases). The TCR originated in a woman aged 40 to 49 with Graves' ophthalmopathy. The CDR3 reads CASSKSRQGGGYTF. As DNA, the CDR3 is TGCGCCAGCAGTAAGTCTCGGCAGGGAGGCGGCTACACCTTC.